Detailed here is one T cell receptor beta chain. This entry comes from a study of blood T cell repertoires in COVID-19. Background on the study: Acute and convalescent COVID-19 specimens originated in the United States, Italy and Spain. Sources were T cells, B-cell-depleted T cells, or PBMCs; the material itself was cDNA or gDNA.

The V gene end was trimmed by 5 bases and the J gene end by 4 bases; junction bases not matched to a gene: 11. The CDR3 loop spans 16 amino acids. The V gene's germline CDR1 is SGHAT and CDR2 FQNNGV. As originally analysed: Amplification from reference gene primers served as the basis for estimated nucleated cell counts. Clones were sequenced by immunoSEQ multiplex PCR, and TCRdb holds only the in-frame ones, with some missing. D and trimming come from the DNA, and the V and J calls and clone size come from that table. This sample carries fewer than 150,000 clones, over 70% of them seen once, and the ten largest clones take under 2%.

The sample was peripheral blood. The receptor's source is a man aged 45-65 years with acute or convalescent COVID-19. V is TRBV11-2 and J is TRBJ2-1; 7 bases map to TRBD1. The CDR3 DNA reads as TGTGCCAGCAGCCCTAAGACAGGGAAACCTTACAATGAGCAGTTCTTC. This gives the protein CASSPKTGKPYNEQFF.